These 32 T cell receptor beta chains share one sample of origin, sequenced in a study of control samples from healthy donors and cancer patients. The assay was immunoSEQ multiplex PCR, and TCRdb's table has in-frame clones only and misses some. The sample carries approximately 86,000 clones, 86% recorded once. Sequences were obtained from blood. The receptor set was obtained from a man aged 25-45 years in good health.

The DNA of the CDR3 is TGTGCCAGCGGGGGACGGCCGAACACTGAAGCTTTCTTT. Protein product: CASGGRPNTEAFF. J is TRBJ1-1 and V is TRBV21-1. TRBV21-1 is described as a pseudogene. This CDR3 has 13 residues.

The CDR3 region is CASSYPPLAGGPGYV. DNA of the CDR3: TGTGCCAGCAGTTACCCCCCACTAGCGGGGGGCCCGGGGTACGTC. This chain links TRBV6-5 with TRBJ2-7; 12 bases are shared with TRBD2. This CDR3 is 15 amino acids long. The V and J ends lost 2 bases and 12 bases, in that order; junction bases with no gene match: 11. Germline V gene data show CDR1 as MNHEY and CDR2 as SVGAGI.

The V call is TRBV7-8, the J call TRBJ2-1, with 9 bases lining up with TRBD1. The germline V gene encodes CDR1 SGHVS and CDR2 FQNEAQ. The V segment lost 5 bases and the J segment 7 bases; nucleotides outside the gene matches: 12. This CDR3 region has 16 residues. The CDR3 DNA reads TGTGCCAGCAGCAGGGAGTCCGGGACAGGGTGGAATGAGCAGTTCTTC. Translating it yields CASSRESGTGWNEQFF.

The V call is TRBV11-2, the J call TRBJ2-7; D remains ambiguous. V dropped 2 bases and J dropped 1 base, with 6 bases sitting between them. The CDR3 contains 13 residues. Germline V gene data show CDR1 as SGHAT and CDR2 as FQNNGV. CDR3 nucleotides: TGTGCCAGCAGCTTAAAGGGATCCTACGAGCAGTACGTC. Protein: CASSLKGSYEQYV.

The chain links TRBV7-9 to TRBJ2-5; 8 positions agree with TRBD1. The trim removed 5 bases at V and 1 base at J, leaving 0 bases unmatched. CDR3 length equals 13 residues. The V gene's germline CDR1 is SEHNR and CDR2 FQNEAQ (reference sequence). CDR3 bases: TGTGCCAGCAGCGGGACAGGCCAAGAGACCCAGTACTTC. This codes for CASSGTGQETQYF.

The V and J genes are TRBV7-2 and TRBJ1-2, with 10 positions matching TRBD1. The V gene end was trimmed by 10 bases and the J gene end by 8 bases; junction bases not matched to a gene: 10. Germline loops: CDR1 SGHTA, CDR2 FQGNSA. The CDR3 sequence is 13 residues long. The CDR3 DNA reads TGTGCCACTCGACCGGGACAGGGGACCGGCTACACCTTC. As protein: CATRPGQGTGYTF.

V gene TRBV11-2 combines with J gene TRBJ1-3, with D possibly matching TRBD1 (6 bases). Germline assignment: CDR1 SGHAT and CDR2 FQNNGV. V dropped 1 base and J dropped 2 bases, with 12 bases sitting between them. This CDR3 is built from 16 residues. The CDR3 spells CASSLVAGATGNTIYF. CDR3 DNA: TGTGCCAGCAGCTTAGTAGCGGGGGCAACTGGAAACACCATATATTTT.

The chain carries TRBV14 and TRBJ1-4, with no clear D. Germline CDR1 is SGHDN and CDR2 is FVKESK. The CDR3 has 15 amino acids. V lost 0 bases and J 10 bases, leaving 15 bases between the germline ends. In nucleotides, the CDR3 is TGTGCCAGCAGCCAAGAAAGCCCCGGCCGGGGAAAACTGTTTTTT. This encodes CASSQESPGRGKLFF. Combining the CDR3 with reference TRBV14 and TRBJ1-4 gives the whole variable domain EAGVTQFPSHSVIEKGQTVTLRCDPISGHDNLYWYRRVMGKEIKFLLHFVKESKQDESGMPNNRFLAERTGGTYSTLKVQPAELEDSGVYFCASSQESPGRGKLFFGSGTQLSVL.

The genes are TRBV24-1 and TRBJ2-4; 8 nucleotides agree with TRBD1. Germline trimming cut 1 base from V and 2 bases from J; bases unmatched to any gene: 12. Germline V CDR1 and CDR2: KGHDR, SFDVKD. This CDR3 contains 19 residues. The CDR3 DNA is TGTGCCACCAGTGATTTCCCAGGGGGCGAAATTCCAACCAAAAACATTCAGTACTTC. The encoded protein is CATSDFPGGEIPTKNIQYF.

The V gene is TRBV23-1, the J gene TRBJ1-2; perhaps TRBD1 as D (5 bases). TRBV23-1 is labeled an ORF, and its function is uncertain. The CDR3 extends over 17 amino acids. V dropped 0 bases and J dropped 4 bases, with 18 bases sitting between them. Here the CDR3 DNA reads TGCGCCAGCAGTCAATCGATGGGGGAAAGCTCCGGCTATGGCTACACCTTC. Translated: CASSQSMGESSGYGYTF.

This clone occurred a few times. The chain uses TRBV7-9 and TRBJ2-1; a possible D gene is TRBD1 (6 bases). There are 14 residues in the CDR3. V lost 0 bases, J lost 5 bases, and 8 bases lay in between. The germline gives CDR1 SEHNR, CDR2 FQNEAQ (reference sequence). The CDR3 protein is CASSLAGAHNEQFF. The CDR3 DNA follows: TGTGCCAGCAGCTTAGCGGGGGCCCACAATGAGCAGTTCTTC. The full variable domain, with the rest looked up from reference TRBV7-9 and TRBJ2-1, is DTGVSQNPRHKITKRGQNVTFRCDPISEHNRLYWYRQTLGQGPEFLTYFQNEAQLEKSRLLSDRFSAERPKGSFSTLEIQRTEQGDSAMYLCASSLAGAHNEQFFGPGTRLTVL.

J is TRBJ2-7 and V is TRBV12-3 or TRBV12-4; D not resolved. Trimming cost V 5 bases and J 7 bases, with 9 bases left between them. The CDR3 runs 11 residues. The CDR3 DNA is TGTGCCAGCAGTCTAGGCGGAGAGCAGTACTTC. Its translation: CASSLGGEQYF.

The chain uses TRBV11-3 and TRBJ2-3; 13 nucleotides agree with TRBD2. The V gene end was trimmed by 5 bases and the J gene end by 1 base; junction bases not matched to a gene: 6. The V gene's germline CDR1 is SGHNT and CDR2 YENEEA. The CDR3 is 17 amino acids. Written as DNA, the CDR3 is TGTGCCAGCAGCCCAGGGACTAGCGGGGCAGGCACAGATACGCAGTATTTT. The encoded protein is CASSPGTSGAGTDTQYF.

This clone was picked up a small number of times. This chain joins TRBV7-9 and TRBJ1-4; 8 nucleotides agree with TRBD1. Trimming removed 2 bases from V and 3 bases from J; junction bases left unmatched: 2. CDR3 size: 15 residues. Germline CDR1 and CDR2: SEHNR and FQNEAQ (reference sequence). This chain's CDR3 is CASSLTQGANEKLFF. The DNA of the CDR3 is TGTGCCAGCAGCTTAACACAGGGGGCTAATGAAAAACTGTTTTTT.

This clone occurred a few times. This chain connects TRBV5-1 to TRBJ1-3; D remains unclear. This CDR3 is 14 amino acids long. The V and J ends lost 3 bases and 3 bases respectively, with 10 bases between them. Germline-derived CDR1 and CDR2 are SGHRS and YFSETQ. In nucleotides, the CDR3 is TGCGCCAGCAGCTCAGGCGGGTTTGGAAACACCATATATTTT. This gives the protein CASSSGGFGNTIYF.

J is TRBJ2-4 and V is TRBV19; no clear D gene. Germline V gene data show CDR1 as LNHDA and CDR2 as SQIVND (reference sequence). The CDR3 contains 14 residues. Deletions cut 3 bases from V and 2 bases from J, with 8 bases between. CDR3 region: CASSIGGPKNIQYF. The CDR3 coding sequence is TGTGCCAGTAGTATCGGCGGACCCAAAAACATTCAGTACTTC.

The gene calls are TRBV3-1 (or the pseudogene TRBV3-2) and TRBJ1-2, with D hard to call. Germline V gene sequence: CDR1 LGHDT, CDR2 YNNKEL (reference sequence). CDR3 length equals 13 residues. V shed 3 bases and J shed 4 bases, with 9 bases lying between them. The DNA for the CDR3 is TGTGCCAGCAGCCAGGGATCGGGCTATGGCTACACCTTC. Protein: CASSQGSGYGYTF.

The chain combines TRBV4-1 with TRBJ1-2, with a weak D call TRBD1 (5 bases). Germline V CDR1 and CDR2: MGHRA, YSYEKL. The CDR3 is made up of 16 amino acids. V lost 4 bases and J lost 2, with 17 bases in between. This CDR3 is CASSPLGQGLNYGYTF. The CDR3 bases are TGCGCCAGCAGCCCACTGGGGCAGGGACTGAACTATGGCTACACCTTC.

The chain uses TRBV2 and TRBJ1-6; D is possibly TRBD1 (5 bases). Germline-derived CDR1 and CDR2 are SNHLY and FYNNEI. Trimming took 6 bases from V and 8 from J, leaving 20 bases between them. This CDR3 comprises 16 residues. CDR3 nucleotide sequence: TGTGCCAGCAGCCCCCGGGACGGCGGAACACATTCACCCCTCCACTTT. Its translation is CASSPRDGGTHSPLHF.

In this sample, this clone turned up a few times. This chain links TRBV7-6 with TRBJ2-3; 7 positions match TRBD1. V trimming: 3 bases; J trimming: 3 bases; junction bases outside the gene matches: 6. Germline loops: CDR1 SGHVS, CDR2 FNYEAQ. CDR3 length equals 15 residues. This CDR3 reads CASSFRGQETDTQYF. Written as DNA, the CDR3 is TGTGCCAGCAGCTTCCGAGGACAGGAGACAGATACGCAGTATTTT. Looking up the rest from reference TRBV7-6 and TRBJ2-3 gives the full variable domain: GAGVSQSPRYKVTKRGQDVALRCDPISGHVSLYWYRQALGQGPEFLTYFNYEAQQDKSGLPNDRFSAERPEGSISTLTIQRTEQRDSAMYRCASSFRGQETDTQYFGPGTRLTVL.

V usage is TRBV6-5 and J usage is TRBJ1-5, with 8 positions matching TRBD1. The CDR3 extends over 15 amino acids. Looked up from germline, CDR1 is MNHEY and CDR2 is SVGAGI. V shed 6 bases, J shed 4 bases, and the junction held 8 bases outside the gene matches. CDR3 nucleotide sequence: TGTGCCAGCAGAGGGGGGACAGGCCTTAATCAGCCCCAGCATTTT. Amino acids: CASRGGTGLNQPQHF.

The chain links TRBV7-9 to TRBJ1-1, with a possible D match to TRBD1 (5 bases). The CDR3 has 13 residues. Looked up from germline, CDR1 is SEHNR and CDR2 is FQNEAQ (reference sequence). The V end was cut by 5 bases, the J end by 1 base, with 8 bases between. In DNA form, the CDR3 reads TGTGCCAGCAGCCAGACAGAGAACACTGAAGCTTTCTTT. This codes for CASSQTENTEAFF.

This chain joins TRBV5-8 and TRBJ1-5; no reliable D call. The germline V gene encodes CDR1 SGHTS and CDR2 YDEGEE. The CDR3 has 12 residues. With 1 base removed from V and 3 bases from J, the gap between germline ends came to 2 bases. CDR3 protein: CASSLLNQPQHF. The CDR3 nucleotides read TGTGCCAGCAGCTTGCTCAATCAGCCCCAGCATTTT.

The CDR3 sequence is CASSEYLDRSRNQPQHF. In DNA form, the CDR3 reads TGTGCCAGCAGTGAGTATTTGGACAGGTCTCGCAATCAGCCCCAGCATTTT. The chain has TRBV6-1 and TRBJ1-5; 7 nucleotides line up with TRBD1. The germline V gene has CDR1 MNHNS and CDR2 SASEGT. Trimming at V came to 3 bases and at J to 2 bases, leaving 10 bases not matched to a gene. The CDR3 runs to 17 residues.

This rearrangement joins TRBV27 to TRBJ2-7; 10 nucleotides match TRBD2. The CDR3 totals 18 residues. V lost 0 bases and J lost 3; bases outside the gene matches: 11. From germline, CDR1 is MNHEY and CDR2 SMNVEV (reference sequence). CDR3 nucleotides: TGTGCCAGCAGTTTATCTGTTAGTCGGCTAGCGGGGGTCTACGAGCAGTACTTC. Its protein is CASSLSVSRLAGVYEQYF.

The chain couples TRBV18 to TRBJ1-2; TRBD1 is a possible D gene (5 bases). This CDR3 comprises 19 residues. The germline V gene has CDR1 KGHSH and CDR2 LQKENI. V lost 1 base, J lost 1 base, and 22 bases lay in between. CDR3 protein: CASSPQEEGWMTDNYGYTF. Written as DNA, the CDR3 is TGTGCCAGCTCACCACAGGAAGAAGGATGGATGACAGATAACTATGGCTACACCTTC.

The chain is built from TRBV6-1 and TRBJ1-6; D call uncertain. V dropped 1 base and J dropped 4 bases, with 8 bases sitting between them. Germline assignment: CDR1 MNHNS and CDR2 SASEGT. The CDR3 covers 15 residues. CDR3 amino acids: CASSEGQIYNSPLHF. Written as DNA, the CDR3 is TGTGCCAGCAGTGAAGGGCAGATTTATAATTCACCCCTCCACTTT.

The chain uses TRBV6-5 and TRBJ1-3; D is unclear. The CDR3 loop spans 15 amino acids. V was shortened by 5 bases and J by 8 bases, with 19 bases between the two germline ends. Germline lookup yields CDR1 MNHEY and CDR2 SVGAGI. CDR3 in amino acids: CASSPGWAKTDTIYF. The CDR3 DNA follows: TGTGCCAGCAGTCCCGGATGGGCTAAGACTGACACCATATATTTT.

The chain couples TRBV15 to TRBJ1-6; D unresolved. Germline lookup yields CDR1 LNHNV and CDR2 YYDKDF (reference sequence). V was pared by 0 bases and J by 6 bases, with 18 bases between. The CDR3 extends over 18 amino acids. CDR3 DNA sequence: TGTGCCACCAGCAGAGAATCCGCAGGATCCAGACCTAATTCACCCCTCCACTTT. Protein product: CATSRESAGSRPNSPLHF.

V is TRBV10-3 and J is TRBJ1-1; D is ambiguous. Per germline, CDR1 ENHRY and CDR2 SYGVKD. The CDR3 loop spans 11 amino acids. V gave up 4 bases and J gave up 2 bases, with 2 bases separating them. The CDR3 here is CAISGNTEAFF. As DNA, the CDR3 is TGTGCCATCAGTGGCAACACTGAAGCTTTCTTT.

The V and J genes are TRBV19 and TRBJ2-2, with 12 bases lining up with TRBD2. V was clipped by 1 base and J by 4 bases; unmatched bases: 19. From germline, CDR1 is LNHDA and CDR2 SQIVND (reference sequence). This CDR3 has 22 residues. The CDR3 region has the DNA TGTGCCAGTAGTATAGGGATATACCGTGCCCTAGCGGGGGGGCCAGGCACCGGGGAGCTGTTTTTT. Translation gives CASSIGIYRALAGGPGTGELFF.

The chain couples TRBV5-1 to TRBJ1-6; no reliable D call. This CDR3 is 15 amino acids long. CDR1 is SGHRS and CDR2 is YFSETQ in the germline V gene. V was pared by 0 bases and J by 2 bases, with 6 bases between. CDR3 amino acids: CASSLEGTYNSPLHF. Written as DNA, the CDR3 is TGCGCCAGCAGCTTGGAGGGTACCTATAATTCACCCCTCCACTTT.